This section outlines one TCR beta chain sequence together with its context. Its binding antigen is unknown. Base qualities are not at hand, and no much larger clone is one base apart. Other DNA sequences in the sample encode the same CDR3. This entry is derived from a study of shared clonotypes between healthy human individuals (dated by TCRdb to 2019 to 2021). The study in broad terms: A couple of women and three men aged 18 to 49 years were included in the cohort. To estimate repertoire size and how much clonotype sharing occurs between individuals, the study deeply sequenced the blood TCR repertoires of several healthy adults. Each donor's leukapheresis produced roughly between roughly 0.85 and 10 billion PBMCs. Different laboratories and diverse techniques were used to prepare libraries and sequence TCR repertoires, to increase sequencing depth and limit assay-specific biases. The study at large found these results: Based on pairwise subsampling, the degree of clonotype sharing among donors was expected to be affected by sequencing depth. Because the study included only a small number of donors, the genetic and exposure-history diversity represented was limited. Sampling was restricted to blood, and TCR repertoires in tissue are likely to differ from TCR repertoires in blood.

Using the deep immunoSEQ assay, TCR CDR3 regions were amplified from genomic DNA by multiplex PCR. Genomic DNA extracted from each cell subset was distributed evenly over all wells of several immunoSEQ 96-well plates, and each plate served as one replicate. Each replicate PCR for unsorted PBMC received roughly 300 ng genomic DNA, equal to 25,000 to 35,000 T cell genomes. Unsorted PBMC genomic DNA was sequenced across ten immunoSEQ deep assay plates. Purified libraries were quantified with a Qubit 3.0 fluorometer, sized on a Bioanalyzer 2100, and re-quantified with the KAPA Library Quantification kit. Every immunoSEQ 96-well plate was sequenced on a dedicated single-read 150-cycle Illumina NextSeq 550 flow cell. Under the source paper's analysis protocol: Because the immunoSEQ output included only junctional sequences and no quality scores, the filtering could not be the same as the filtering used for full-length reads. Sequences were annotated with PyIR, a Python wrapper for IgBLAST v1.9, and V/J genes and CDR3 were assigned using IMGT germline references. Reads were removed for weak V/J assignments (E-value above 1e-6), missing CDR3, stop codons, out-of-frame junctions, or ambiguous translated residues. V3J clonotypes were defined as sequences sharing an identical inferred V gene, J gene, and CDR3 amino acid sequence. Percentage overlap between repertoires was calculated by dividing the number of shared unique clonotypes by the size of the smaller repertoire. Three approaches were used to assess repertoire richness: RTK rarefaction, the Chao1 estimator, and Recon v2.1 estimates of unobserved clonotypes. TCRdb provides this immuneACCESS table in a form limited to in-frame rearrangements. Some clones are lacking; in checked studies, under half of them reflect an unresolved V gene, and why the rest are absent is not known. The V and J calls and clone size were taken over from that table, and D and trimming were inferred from the DNA. The sample table contains 520,000 or so clones; only one count was recorded for around 79% of them. The top ten constitute 13% of the sample.

Donors were healthy HIV-negative adults with no recently reported acute infections or vaccinations. Every donor was a Caucasian adult residing in Nashville, Tennessee, USA. For unsorted samples, 90 million to 95 million PBMCs were counted, and genomic DNA was extracted using the QIAamp DNA Blood Mini kit. After blood collection by leukapheresis, PBMCs were isolated using Ficoll-Histopaque density gradient centrifugation and then cryopreserved in the vapor phase of liquid nitrogen. After removal of 0 bases from V and 5 bases from J, the junction retains 4 bases not matched to a gene. The CDR3, cysteine through phenylalanine, is 14 amino acids long. Here the CDR3 DNA is all that survives: 42 bases in frame from base 1. The germline V gene (reference sequence) supplies CDR1 SGHNT and CDR2 YYREEE.

Sequencing input: PBMCs. The origin of this receptor is a woman between 40 and 50 years old in good health. Some clones in this sample may be carry-over from other donors' samples. Rearrangement joined TRBV5-4 to TRBJ2-5; 7 middle bases align to TRBD2. The CDR3 is CASSLVGAGETQYF. The DNA sequence is given as TGTGCCAGCAGCTTGGTGGGAGCGGGGGAGACCCAGTACTTC. When the CDR3 is completed using the reference TRBV5-4 and TRBJ2-5 genes on either side, the full variable domain is ETGVTQSPTHLIKTRGQQVTLRCSSQSGHNTVSWYQQALGQGPQFIFQYYREEENGRGNFPPRFSGLQFPNYSSELNVNALELDDSALYLCASSLVGAGETQYFGPGTRLLVL.